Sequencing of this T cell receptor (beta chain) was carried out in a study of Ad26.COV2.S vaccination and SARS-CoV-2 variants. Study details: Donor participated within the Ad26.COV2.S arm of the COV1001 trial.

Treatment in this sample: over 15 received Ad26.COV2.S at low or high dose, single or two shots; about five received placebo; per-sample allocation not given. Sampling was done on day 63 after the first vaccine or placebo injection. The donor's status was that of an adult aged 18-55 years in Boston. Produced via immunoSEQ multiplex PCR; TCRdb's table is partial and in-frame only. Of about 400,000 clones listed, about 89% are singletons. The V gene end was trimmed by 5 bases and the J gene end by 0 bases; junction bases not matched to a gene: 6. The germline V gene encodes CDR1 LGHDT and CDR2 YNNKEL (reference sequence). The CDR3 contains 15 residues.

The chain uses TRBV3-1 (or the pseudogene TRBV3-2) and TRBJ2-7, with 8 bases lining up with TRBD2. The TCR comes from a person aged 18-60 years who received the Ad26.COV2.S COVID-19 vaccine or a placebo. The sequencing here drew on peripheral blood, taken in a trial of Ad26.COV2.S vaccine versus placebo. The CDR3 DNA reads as TGTGCCAGCAGCTTATCCGGGACTAGCTCCTACGAGCAGTACTTC. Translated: CASSLSGTSSYEQYF.